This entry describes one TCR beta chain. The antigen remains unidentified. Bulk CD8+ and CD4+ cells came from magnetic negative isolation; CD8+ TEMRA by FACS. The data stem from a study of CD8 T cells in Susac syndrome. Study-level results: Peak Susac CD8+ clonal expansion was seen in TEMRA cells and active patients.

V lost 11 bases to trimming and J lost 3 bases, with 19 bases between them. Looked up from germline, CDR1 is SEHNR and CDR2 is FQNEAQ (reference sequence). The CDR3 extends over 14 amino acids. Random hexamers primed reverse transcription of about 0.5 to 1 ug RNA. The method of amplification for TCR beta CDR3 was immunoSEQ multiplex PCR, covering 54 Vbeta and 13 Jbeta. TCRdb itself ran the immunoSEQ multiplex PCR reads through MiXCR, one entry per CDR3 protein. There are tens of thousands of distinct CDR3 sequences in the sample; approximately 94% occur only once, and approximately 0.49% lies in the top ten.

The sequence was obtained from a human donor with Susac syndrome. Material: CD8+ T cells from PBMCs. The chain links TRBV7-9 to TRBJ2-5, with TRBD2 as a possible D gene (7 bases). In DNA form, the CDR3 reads TGTGCCGGACGGGGGGCGAGGGGAGAAGAGACCCAGTACTTC. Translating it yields CAGRGARGEETQYF.